The next 11 T cell receptor beta chains were all read from a single sample in a study of T cell clusters in autoimmune cytopenias. One tube held mixed TRB-A and TRB-B primer pools for touch-down PCR. Reanalyzing the multiplex PCR reads, TCRdb keeps one entry per CDR3 protein, without DNA. The table gives 5,800 or so distinct CDR3 sequences; the top ten clones make up just under 5% of it. TRB amplification used approximately 250 ng of peripheral blood genomic DNA. The sample was peripheral blood. The receptors originated from a human donor with an autoimmune cytopenia or autoimmune hepatitis (not recorded which).

The chain employs TRBV5-6 and TRBJ2-7; TCRdb lists TRBD1, though no DNA is available to test this call. Germline V gives CDR1 SGHDT, CDR2 YYEEEE. The CDR3 totals 13 residues. The CDR3 loop reads CASSLYGTYEQYF.

The chain recombines TRBV21-1 with TRBJ1-5; the D call of TRBD1 rests on TCRdb alone, since no DNA is present to check it. TRBV21-1 counts as a pseudogene. The CDR3 contains 14 residues. CDR3 sequence reads: CASNSDRVGQPQHF.

The chain links TRBV7-2 to TRBJ2-3. Germline V gene data show CDR1 as SGHTA and CDR2 as FQGNSA. The CDR3 is 14 amino acids. This CDR3 reads CASSLDRNTDTQYF.

The rearrangement joins TRBV5-1 to TRBJ1-4. The CDR3 has 17 amino acids. CDR1 and CDR2 from the germline V gene are SGHRS and YFSETQ. Here the CDR3 reads CASSLRAGEQLNEKLFF.

The chain recombines TRBV6-2 or TRBV6-3 with TRBJ2-5; the D call of TRBD2 rests on TCRdb alone, since no DNA is present to check it. Germline V CDR1 and CDR2: MNHEY, SVGEGT. This CDR3 region has 15 residues. CDR3 sequence reads: CASTRLAGGGETQYF.

The chain joins TRBV5-8 to TRBJ2-7; the TRBD2 assignment by TCRdb is unverifiable without DNA. Germline V gives CDR1 SGHTS, CDR2 YDEGEE. The CDR3 loop spans 16 amino acids. The CDR3 spells CASSLLGRAFSYEQYF.

The V and J genes are TRBV4-2 and TRBJ1-2. The length of the CDR3 is 14 residues. In germline, CDR1 is LGHNA, CDR2 YNFKEQ. CDR3 loop: CASSQDLNNYGYTF.

The chain combines TRBV30 with TRBJ2-5; TCRdb reports TRBD2, a call that lacks DNA to check it against. The CDR3 runs 15 residues. Germline V CDR1 and CDR2: GTSNPN, SVGIG (reference sequence). CDR3 protein: CAWSVVAGVQETQYF.

The V gene is TRBV6-2 or TRBV6-3, the J gene TRBJ1-5; TCRdb indicates TRBD1, and absent DNA this call remains unverified. The CDR3 extends over 16 amino acids. Per the germline V gene, CDR1 is MNHEY and CDR2 is SVGEGT. CDR3 in amino acids: CASSYHRDRSDQPQHF.

The chain employs TRBV5-1 and TRBJ1-6; TCRdb proposes TRBD1, but this gene call is untestable without DNA. Germline V CDR1 and CDR2: SGHRS, YFSETQ. The CDR3 extends over 15 amino acids. Here the CDR3 reads CASSLAEGASSPLHF.

The chain joins TRBV30 to TRBJ2-7; TCRdb's D call of TRBD2 is untestable without DNA. This CDR3 has 11 residues. Germline V lookup: CDR1 GTSNPN, CDR2 SVGIG (reference sequence). This CDR3 reads CAWNWENEQYF.